These T cell receptor beta chains were read from a single sample in a study of cytomegalovirus exposure and HLA in healthy donors. The assay was immunoSEQ multiplex PCR, and TCRdb's table has in-frame clones only and misses some. The sample has under 140,000 clones, about 80% seen once. Material for sequencing was PBMCs. Receptor source: a young man in good health and CMV-seropositive. CDR3s include the opening cysteine and the closing phenylalanine or tryptophan. A D gene is named only where the DNA matches it firmly. Clone size is stated in some rows and not others, as once, few, many or a class when expanded.

d_call: TRBD1
v_call: TRBV7-9
clone_size: NA
cdr3_aa: CASSLDRDRASF

d_call: TRBD1
v_call: TRBV5-8
clone_size: NA
cdr3_aa: CASSLGTGATYEQYF

d_call: NA
v_call: TRBV11-2
clone_size: few
cdr3_aa: CASSLDGWATASYEQYF

d_call: TRBD1
v_call: TRBV7-2
clone_size: NA
cdr3_aa: CASSLGGQGGSPLHF

d_call: TRBD2
v_call: TRBV6-6
clone_size: NA
cdr3_aa: CASLELAGEAKNIQYF

d_call: NA
v_call: TRBV27
clone_size: few
cdr3_aa: CASSESPWSNYGYTF

d_call: TRBD2
v_call: TRBV5-1
clone_size: few
cdr3_aa: CASSLASGGRPDTQYF

d_call: NA
v_call: TRBV4-1
clone_size: NA
cdr3_aa: CASSQDLGTPNTGELFF

d_call: NA
v_call: TRBV30
clone_size: few
cdr3_aa: CAWRVGAIQYF

d_call: NA
v_call: TRBV28
clone_size: NA
cdr3_aa: CASSSGGAGTTNEKLFF

d_call: NA
v_call: TRBV11-2
clone_size: NA
cdr3_aa: CASNPEPVSYNEQFF

d_call: NA
v_call: TRBV14
clone_size: NA
cdr3_aa: CASSLHGQLNTEAFF

d_call: NA
v_call: TRBV7-9
clone_size: few
cdr3_aa: CASSFSTGDYGYTF

d_call: NA
v_call: TRBV6-5
clone_size: NA
cdr3_aa: CATGQFSNQPQHF

d_call: NA
v_call: TRBV28
clone_size: NA
cdr3_aa: CASSLKREKLFF

d_call: NA
v_call: TRBV29-1
clone_size: NA
cdr3_aa: CSVRGSGGGFTGELFF

d_call: NA
v_call: TRBV19
clone_size: NA
cdr3_aa: CASSEGRNQETQYF

d_call: NA
v_call: TRBV29-1
clone_size: NA
cdr3_aa: CSDAGLGDTQYF

d_call: NA
v_call: TRBV7-2
clone_size: NA
cdr3_aa: CASSGSAGSTDTQYF

d_call: NA
v_call: TRBV28
clone_size: NA
cdr3_aa: CASSLSGRGTDTQYF

d_call: TRBD1
v_call: TRBV29-1
clone_size: NA
cdr3_aa: CSTEGAATMNTEAFF

d_call: TRBD2
v_call: TRBV6-5
clone_size: NA
cdr3_aa: CAKQRRGAGNEQYF

d_call: TRBD2
v_call: TRBV5-1
clone_size: NA
cdr3_aa: CASSPGLAGSGELFF

d_call: NA
v_call: TRBV2
clone_size: NA
cdr3_aa: CASRRAGGRGQETQYF

d_call: TRBD1
v_call: TRBV6-6
clone_size: NA
cdr3_aa: CASSFADRAYNSPLHF

d_call: TRBD1
v_call: TRBV6-4
clone_size: NA
cdr3_aa: CASSDGVRGRSNQPQHF

d_call: TRBD1
v_call: TRBV4-3
clone_size: NA
cdr3_aa: CASSPTPTGEGNTIYF

d_call: TRBD2
v_call: TRBV4-1
clone_size: NA
cdr3_aa: CASSQGSRGGTYNEQFF

d_call: TRBD2
v_call: TRBV7-6
clone_size: few
cdr3_aa: CASSLVLAGEDEQFF

d_call: TRBD1
v_call: TRBV5-6
clone_size: few
cdr3_aa: CASSSGQGRFGYEQYF

d_call: NA
v_call: TRBV20-1
clone_size: NA
cdr3_aa: CSASPGEAFF

d_call: NA
v_call: TRBV25-1
clone_size: NA
cdr3_aa: CASSEYLRAGQADTQYF

d_call: NA
v_call: TRBV5-1
clone_size: NA
cdr3_aa: CASSLDVGNSPLHF

d_call: NA
v_call: TRBV18
clone_size: NA
cdr3_aa: CASSPSQGSTDTQYF

d_call: NA
v_call: TRBV6-1
clone_size: few
cdr3_aa: CASSEVGDRGDEQYF

d_call: NA
v_call: TRBV5-4
clone_size: NA
cdr3_aa: CASSQTVNYGYTF

d_call: TRBD1
v_call: TRBV9
clone_size: NA
cdr3_aa: CASSTTGGGVETQYF

d_call: NA
v_call: TRBV27
clone_size: NA
cdr3_aa: CATGEADRTDTQYF

d_call: TRBD1
v_call: TRBV6-6
clone_size: NA
cdr3_aa: CASSLATGVNSPLHF

d_call: NA
v_call: TRBV19
clone_size: NA
cdr3_aa: CASSTSTVEGNQPQHF

d_call: TRBD1
v_call: TRBV6-5
clone_size: NA
cdr3_aa: CASSPRQGADTQYF

d_call: NA
v_call: TRBV4-2
clone_size: once
cdr3_aa: CASSQGQGTYEQYF

d_call: NA
v_call: TRBV28
clone_size: NA
cdr3_aa: CAGASSNQPQHF

d_call: TRBD1
v_call: TRBV4-1
clone_size: NA
cdr3_aa: CASSPDRGNQPQHF

d_call: TRBD2
v_call: TRBV27
clone_size: NA
cdr3_aa: CASSQLGIRGGPTGELFF

d_call: TRBD1
v_call: TRBV19
clone_size: NA
cdr3_aa: CASSMDRGNQPQHF

d_call: NA
v_call: TRBV7-2
clone_size: few
cdr3_aa: CASSLVSRTDTQYF

d_call: NA
v_call: TRBV7-9
clone_size: NA
cdr3_aa: CASSSTVSGNTIYF

d_call: NA
v_call: TRBV5-4
clone_size: NA
cdr3_aa: CASSFGGRGSPGANGLTF

d_call: TRBD1
v_call: TRBV7-2
clone_size: NA
cdr3_aa: CASSLTGANNSPLHF

d_call: NA
v_call: TRBV5-4
clone_size: NA
cdr3_aa: CASAAGAGYTF

d_call: NA
v_call: TRBV19
clone_size: few
cdr3_aa: CASRPRTSPNEKLFF

d_call: NA
v_call: TRBV5-8
clone_size: NA
cdr3_aa: CASSYRQFNQPQHF

d_call: TRBD2
v_call: TRBV4-3
clone_size: NA
cdr3_aa: CASSHSWTSGGASTDTQYF